This is a list of T cell receptor beta chains from one sample in a study of metastatic and nonmetastatic thyroid tumors. TCRdb re-called the PCR reads through MiXCR. The data show 25,000 to 35,000 clones, 10% to 11% seen once. The sequencing sample was made of blood. These receptors were taken from a female donor with papillary thyroid cancer or a benign thyroid nodule (not recorded which). Some clones in this sample may be carry-over from other donors' samples. The CDR3 runs from the conserved cysteine through the conserved F or W. The D gene is left open where the match is weak. Some rows mark clone size as missing; the rest say once, few, many or name a class of expanded clone.

J gene,clone size,D gene,V gene,CDR3 DNA,CDR3 protein
TRBJ2-5,many,TRBD1,TRBV3-1,TGTGCCAGCAGCCATAACAGGGGGCAAGAGACCCAGTACTTC,CASSHNRGQETQYF
TRBJ2-1,many,NA,TRBV11-3,TGTGCCAGCAGCTCCGTGGCGGGCTACAATGAGCAGTTCTTC,CASSSVAGYNEQFF
TRBJ1-5,NA,TRBD1,TRBV20-1,TGCAGTGCTGGGACAGGGAATAGCAATCAGCCCCAGCATTTT,CSAGTGNSNQPQHF
TRBJ2-1,many,TRBD2,TRBV2,TGTGCCAGCAGCTCCGGGGGGAGGAATGAGCAGTTCTTC,CASSSGGRNEQFF
TRBJ2-1,many,NA,TRBV29-1,TGCAGATACGCGGTAAAGGGTGGGAGTAATGAGCAGTTCTTC,CRYAVKGGSNEQFF
TRBJ1-2,many,TRBD1,TRBV11-1,TGTGCCAGCAGCCCGGGACAGGGAGGCAACTATGGCTACACCTTC,CASSPGQGGNYGYTF
TRBJ2-2,many,NA,TRBV10-1,TGCGCCAGCAGTAACAGGGATCCCGGGGAGCTGTTTTTT,CASSNRDPGELFF
TRBJ2-7,many,NA,TRBV7-2,TGTGCCAGCAGCTTCGGGGTCTTCGGCTCCTACGAGCAGTACTTC,CASSFGVFGSYEQYF
TRBJ2-7,many,NA,TRBV20-1,TGCAGTGCTAGGTGGAAAGGGTACGAGCAGTACTTC,CSARWKGYEQYF
TRBJ1-6,many,NA,TRBV6-4,TGTGCCAGCAGTGACTCAGGGGATAATTCACCCCTCCACTTT,CASSDSGDNSPLHF
TRBJ2-1,many,TRBD2,TRBV28,TGTGCCAGCAGTTTTGGTCCCGGCGGGAGACCTTACAATGAGCAGTTCTTC,CASSFGPGGRPYNEQFF
TRBJ2-1,many,TRBD2,TRBV4-2,TGTGCCAGCAGCCAAGCTAGCGGGGACCCGAGGGCGAATGAGCAGTTCTTC,CASSQASGDPRANEQFF
TRBJ1-2,many,NA,TRBV4-2,TGTGCCAGCAGCCAAGAGCAAACAGGTTCCTCGGGCTACACCTTC,CASSQEQTGSSGYTF
TRBJ1-4,many,NA,TRBV9,TGTGCCAGCAGCTCGGGCAGGGCTAATGAAAAACTGTTTTTT,CASSSGRANEKLFF
TRBJ1-5,few,NA,TRBV28,TGTGCCAGCAGTTTTCGAGGACAGCCAAATCAGCCCCAGCATTTT,CASSFRGQPNQPQHF
TRBJ1-3,many,NA,TRBV4-1,TGCGCCAGCAGCCAAGGAGGAGGAAACACCATATATTTT,CASSQGGGNTIYF